This T cell receptor beta chain was profiled in a study of T cell repertoires in ileal Crohn's disease. About the research overall: Thiopurines (about twelve) or anti-TNF agents (approximately 19) were given postoperatively to about half.

Data came from immunoSEQ multiplex PCR; TCRdb stores just in-frame clones and leaves some out. This table has around 4,200 clones, around 72% appearing once. Germline V gene sequence: CDR1 MDHEN, CDR2 SYDVKM. The CDR3 spans 15 residues. V lost 7 bases and J lost 7; bases outside the gene matches: 14. Details on this clone: Antigen unknown.

General study findings and limits: High-frequency clones were more common in sorted CD8 than CD4 cells. Active smokers at surgery had more clonal expansions than non-smokers.

The chain links TRBV28 to TRBJ2-7, with TRBD1 matching 9 bases. Material: ileal tissue. The receptor comes from an adult with Crohn's disease. The chain's CDR3 is CASNAGTGRLEEQYF. For the CDR3, the DNA is TGTGCCAGCAACGCTGGGACAGGGAGGCTCGAGGAGCAGTACTTC.